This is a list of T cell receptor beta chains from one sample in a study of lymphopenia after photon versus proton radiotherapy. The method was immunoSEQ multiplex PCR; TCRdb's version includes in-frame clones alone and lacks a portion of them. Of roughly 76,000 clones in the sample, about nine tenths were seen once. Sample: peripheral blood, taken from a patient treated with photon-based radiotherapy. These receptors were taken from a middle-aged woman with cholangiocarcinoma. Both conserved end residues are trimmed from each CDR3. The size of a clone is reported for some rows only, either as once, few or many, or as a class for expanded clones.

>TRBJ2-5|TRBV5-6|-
ASSLEVGGVETQY
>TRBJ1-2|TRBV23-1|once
AIPNLPYGYT
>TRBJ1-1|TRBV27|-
ASSLRTENTEAF
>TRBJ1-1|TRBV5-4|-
ASSYGQGGTEAF
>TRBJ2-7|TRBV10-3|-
AISEPEGEGVLEQY
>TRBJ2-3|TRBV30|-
AWNYGRTGTDTQY
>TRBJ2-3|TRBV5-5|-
ASSLTGSTDTQY
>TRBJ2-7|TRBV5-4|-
ASSLPPGLGSYEQY
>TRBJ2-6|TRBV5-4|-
ASSLGGSSGANVLT
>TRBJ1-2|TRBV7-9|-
ASSPGAARHYGYT
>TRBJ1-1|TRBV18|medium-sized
ASSPPGSRAEAF
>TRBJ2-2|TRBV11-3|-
ASSSTGTGGYRELF
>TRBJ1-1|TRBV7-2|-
ASSRFSTGWDTEAF
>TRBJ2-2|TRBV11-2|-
ASSLGGTGELF
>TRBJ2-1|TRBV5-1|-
ASTTGPADNEQF
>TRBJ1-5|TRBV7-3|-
ASSLGPSSNQPQH
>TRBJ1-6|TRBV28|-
ASSEISSNRGLDSPLH
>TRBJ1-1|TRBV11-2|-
ASSLGGGAEAF
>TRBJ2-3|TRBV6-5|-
ASSYGAGGPTDTQY
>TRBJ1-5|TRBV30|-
AWSEGGGQPQH
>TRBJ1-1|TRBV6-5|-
ASNKPGGDTEAF
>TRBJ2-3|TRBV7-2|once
ASSSKVAGGTINTQY
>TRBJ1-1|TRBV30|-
AWLKGGPDTEAF
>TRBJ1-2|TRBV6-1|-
ASSERRAAYGYT
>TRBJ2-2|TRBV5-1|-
ASSPRLPTNTGELF
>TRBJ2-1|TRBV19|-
ASSIAGGTNYNEQF
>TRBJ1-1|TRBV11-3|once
ASSLSMNTEAF
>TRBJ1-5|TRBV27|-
ASSLSRQGYPQH
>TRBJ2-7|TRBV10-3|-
AISEPDTNEQY
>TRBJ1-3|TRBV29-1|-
SVAHRDSGNTIY
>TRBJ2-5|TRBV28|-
ASRAGGETQY
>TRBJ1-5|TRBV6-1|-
ASIPAGMSNQPQH
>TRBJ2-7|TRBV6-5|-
ASSNPRGAAYEQY